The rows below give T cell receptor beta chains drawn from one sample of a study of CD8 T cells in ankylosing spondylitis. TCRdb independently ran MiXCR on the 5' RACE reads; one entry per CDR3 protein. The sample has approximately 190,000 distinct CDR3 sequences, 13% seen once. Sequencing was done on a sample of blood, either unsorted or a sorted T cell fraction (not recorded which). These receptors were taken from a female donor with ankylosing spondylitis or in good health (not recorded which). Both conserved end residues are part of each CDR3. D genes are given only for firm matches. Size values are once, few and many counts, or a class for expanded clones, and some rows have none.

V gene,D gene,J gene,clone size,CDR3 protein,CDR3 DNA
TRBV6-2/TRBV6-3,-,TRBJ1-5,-,CASSETRGQPQHF,TGTGCCAGCAGCGAAACCAGGGGTCAGCCCCAGCATTTT
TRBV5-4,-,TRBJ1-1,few,CASRSPKTEAFF,TGTGCCAGCAGATCCCCAAAGACTGAAGCTTTCTTT
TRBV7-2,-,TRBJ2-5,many,CASSEGETQYF,TGTGCCAGCAGCGAGGGAGAGACCCAGTACTTC
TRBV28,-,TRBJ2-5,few,CASSSRIRETQYF,TGTGCCAGCAGCTCTCGTATCAGGGAGACCCAGTACTTC
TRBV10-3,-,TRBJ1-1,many,CAIRSAAEAFF,TGTGCCATCAGGTCGGCCGCTGAAGCTTTCTTT
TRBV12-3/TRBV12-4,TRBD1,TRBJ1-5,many,CASSLDMGQGDNQPQHF,TGTGCCAGCAGTTTAGATATGGGACAGGGTGACAATCAGCCCCAGCATTTT
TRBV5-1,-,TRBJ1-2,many,CASSFTGPPNYYGYTF,TGCGCCAGCAGCTTTACCGGTCCCCCCAACTACTATGGCTACACCTTC
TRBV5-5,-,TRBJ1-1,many,CASSLRGTNTEAFF,TGTGCCAGCAGCTTGCGGGGGACGAACACTGAAGCTTTCTTT
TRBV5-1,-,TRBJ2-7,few,CASSYWTESSYEQYF,TGCGCCAGCAGCTACTGGACAGAAAGCTCCTACGAGCAGTACTTC
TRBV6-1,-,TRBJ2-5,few,CASSDRAAGGQTRRTQYF,TGTGCCAGCAGTGATAGGGCTGCGGGGGGACAGACTCGGCGGACCCAGTACTTC
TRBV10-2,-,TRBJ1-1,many,CASSETGSTEAFF,TGCGCCAGCAGTGAGACAGGGTCCACTGAAGCTTTCTTT
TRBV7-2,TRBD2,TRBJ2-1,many,CASTTSSGRAVSEQFF,TGTGCCAGCACAACTTCTAGCGGGAGGGCCGTGAGTGAGCAGTTCTTC
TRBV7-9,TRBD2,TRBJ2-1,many,CASSETRTSGDYNEQFF,TGTGCCAGCAGCGAAACTAGGACTAGCGGAGACTACAATGAGCAGTTCTTC
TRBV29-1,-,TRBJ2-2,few,CSVDKGSGTGELFF,TGCAGCGTTGATAAGGGGTCGGGGACCGGGGAGCTGTTTTTT
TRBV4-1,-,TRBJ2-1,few,CASSQDLATSEQFF,TGCGCCAGCAGCCAAGATTTGGCTACCAGTGAGCAGTTCTTC
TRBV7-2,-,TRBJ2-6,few,CASSLADPWTDPGANVLTF,TGTGCCAGCAGCTTAGCGGACCCTTGGACAGATCCTGGGGCCAACGTCCTGACTTTC
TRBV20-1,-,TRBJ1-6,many,CSARDHTGHNSPLHF,TGCAGTGCTAGAGATCACACGGGCCATAATTCACCCCTCCACTTT
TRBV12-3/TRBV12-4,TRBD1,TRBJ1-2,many,CASSLAPGTGALGYTF,TGTGCCAGCAGTTTAGCGCCTGGGACAGGGGCCCTTGGCTACACCTTC
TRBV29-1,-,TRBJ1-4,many,CSAQPTNEKLFF,TGCAGCGCGCAGCCAACTAATGAAAAACTGTTTTTT
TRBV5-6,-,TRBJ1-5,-,CASSFTGDQPQHF,TGTGCCAGCAGCTTCACAGGAGATCAGCCCCAGCATTTT
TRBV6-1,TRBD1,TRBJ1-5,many,CASSEWVTGSFNSNQPQHF,TGTGCCAGCAGTGAATGGGTGACAGGGTCCTTTAATAGCAATCAGCCCCAGCATTTT
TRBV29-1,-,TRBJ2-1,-,CSSEKGQGAGGRDLNEQFF,TGCAGCTCTGAGAAGGGGCAGGGGGCAGGAGGGAGGGATCTAAATGAGCAGTTCTTC
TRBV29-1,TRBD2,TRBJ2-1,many,CSVVTSGGYNEQFF,TGCAGCGTTGTAACTAGCGGGGGATACAATGAGCAGTTCTTC
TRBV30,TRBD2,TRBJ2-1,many,CAWRISGTSGFNEQFF,TGTGCCTGGAGGATATCCGGGACTAGCGGTTTCAATGAGCAGTTCTTC
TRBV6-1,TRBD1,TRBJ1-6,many,CASRDRADSPLHF,TGTGCCAGCAGGGACAGGGCGGATTCACCCCTCCACTTT
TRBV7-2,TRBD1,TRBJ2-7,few,CASSRGTGSSYEQYF,TGTGCCAGCAGCCGAGGGACAGGAAGCTCCTACGAGCAGTACTTC
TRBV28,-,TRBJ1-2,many,CASTTGGIGGYTF,TGTGCCAGCACCACGGGGGGAATCGGTGGCTACACCTTC
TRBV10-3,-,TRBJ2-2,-,CAISESVRRSTGELFF,TGTGCCATCAGTGAGTCAGTGCGGCGGAGCACCGGGGAGCTGTTTTTT
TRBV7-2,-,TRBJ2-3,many,CASSRHGARNGDTQYF,TGTGCCAGCAGCCGCCATGGGGCCAGAAACGGAGATACGCAGTATTTT
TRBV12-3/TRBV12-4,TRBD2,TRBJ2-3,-,CASSSRGTSTDTQYF,TGTGCCAGCTCATCGCGGGGGACTAGCACAGATACGCAGTATTTT
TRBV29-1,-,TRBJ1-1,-,CSSGRGEAFF,TGCAGCAGTGGCAGGGGTGAAGCTTTCTTT
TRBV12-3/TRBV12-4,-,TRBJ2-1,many,CASSFLGVGYNEQFF,TGTGCCAGCAGTTTTTTAGGAGTGGGATACAATGAGCAGTTCTTC
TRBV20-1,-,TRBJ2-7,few,CSAPRFGSSYEQYF,TGCAGTGCTCCTAGGTTCGGAAGCTCCTACGAGCAGTACTTC
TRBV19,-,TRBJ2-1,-,CASSVDLSSYNEQFF,TGTGCCAGTAGTGTTGACTTGAGCTCCTACAATGAGCAGTTCTTC
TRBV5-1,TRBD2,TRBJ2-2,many,CASSLALADTGELFF,TGCGCCAGCAGCTTGGCACTAGCGGACACCGGGGAGCTGTTTTTT
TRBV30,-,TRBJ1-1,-,CAWNVANTEAFF,TGTGCCTGGAACGTAGCGAACACTGAAGCTTTCTTT
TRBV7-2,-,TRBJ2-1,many,CASSLGTPRGEQFF,TGTGCCAGCAGCTTAGGGACTCCGAGAGGGGAGCAGTTCTTC
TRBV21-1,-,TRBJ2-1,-,CASSKTGGAYNEQFF,TGTGCCAGCAGCAAGACAGGGGGAGCCTACAATGAGCAGTTCTTC
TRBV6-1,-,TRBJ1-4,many,CASKVWARADNEKLFF,TGTGCCAGCAAAGTGTGGGCGCGCGCGGATAATGAAAAACTGTTTTTT
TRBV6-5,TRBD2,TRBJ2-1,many,CASSYAGTSVNEQFF,TGTGCCAGCAGTTACGCCGGGACTAGCGTAAATGAGCAGTTCTTC
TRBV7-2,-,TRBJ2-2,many,CASSLRATGELFF,TGTGCCAGCAGCTTAAGGGCCACCGGGGAGCTGTTTTTT
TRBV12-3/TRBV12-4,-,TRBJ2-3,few,CASSSQRWNTQYF,TGTGCCAGCTCCTCCCAGCGGTGGAATACGCAGTATTTT
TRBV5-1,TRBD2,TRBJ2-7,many,CASSGTSGGSYEQYF,TGCGCCAGCAGCGGGACTAGCGGGGGCTCCTACGAGCAGTACTTC
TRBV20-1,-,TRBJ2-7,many,CSAERQDSADYEQYF,TGCAGTGCTGAAAGACAGGATTCCGCTGACTACGAGCAGTACTTC
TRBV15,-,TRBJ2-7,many,CATSREQGHSYEQYF,TGTGCCACCAGCAGAGAACAGGGCCACTCCTACGAGCAGTACTTC
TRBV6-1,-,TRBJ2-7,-,CASIAGLSYEQYF,TGTGCCAGCATCGCGGGGCTATCCTACGAGCAGTACTTC
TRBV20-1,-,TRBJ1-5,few,CSARMRGGYSNQPQHF,TGCAGTGCTAGAATGAGGGGGGGTTATAGCAATCAGCCCCAGCATTTT
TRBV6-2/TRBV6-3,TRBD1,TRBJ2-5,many,CATTQGKETQYF,TGTGCCACGACACAGGGGAAAGAGACCCAGTACTTC